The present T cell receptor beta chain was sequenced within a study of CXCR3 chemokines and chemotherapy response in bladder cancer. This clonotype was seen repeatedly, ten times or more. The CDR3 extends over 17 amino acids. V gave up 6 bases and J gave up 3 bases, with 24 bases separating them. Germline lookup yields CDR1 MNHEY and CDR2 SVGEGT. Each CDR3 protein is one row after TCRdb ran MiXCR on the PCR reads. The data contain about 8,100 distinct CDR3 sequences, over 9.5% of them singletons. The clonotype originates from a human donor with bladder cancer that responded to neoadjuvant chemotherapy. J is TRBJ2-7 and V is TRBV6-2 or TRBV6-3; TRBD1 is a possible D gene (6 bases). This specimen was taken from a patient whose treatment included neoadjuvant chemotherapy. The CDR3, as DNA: TGTGCCAGCAGCCAAGACCCCCGAACAAACAGGGTCTACGAGCAGTACTTC. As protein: CASSQDPRTNRVYEQYF.